The sample holds one count of the clone carrying this T cell receptor (beta chain). Antigen: not known. This record belongs to a study of OX40 agonist ivuxolimab in advanced cancers. Study observations and caveats: Expanded clones tended on average to be more numerous among CD8+ T cells than CD4+.

Generated by immunoSEQ multiplex PCR, the TCRdb table keeps only in-frame clones and is missing some. The sample has roughly 81,000 clones; around 94% are singletons. This material consisted of CD4+ or CD8+ T cells sorted from blood, taken in a trial of the OX40 agonist ivuxolimab. This receptor was obtained from an adult with an advanced solid tumor such as melanoma, head and neck, liver or kidney cancer.

The CDR3 spells CASSLAQGNEQYF. CDR3 nucleotides: TGTGCCAGCAGCTTAGCCCAGGGGAACGAGCAGTACTTC. The gene calls are TRBV13 and TRBJ2-7; perhaps TRBD1 as D (6 bases). The CDR3 is made up of 13 amino acids. The V end lost 1 base, the J end lost 5 bases, and 9 bases lay between the germline ends. Germline lookup yields CDR1 PRHDT and CDR2 FYEKMQ (reference sequence). The full variable domain, rest sourced from reference TRBV13 and TRBJ2-7, is AAGVIQSPRHLIKEKRETATLKCYPIPRHDTVYWYQQGPGQDPQFLISFYEKMQSDKGSIPDRFSAQQFSDYHSELNMSSLELGDSALYFCASSLAQGNEQYFGPGTRLTVT.